This T cell receptor (beta chain) was identified during a study of T cell changes during pregnancy in multiple sclerosis. Sequencing used immunoSEQ multiplex PCR; TCRdb keeps in-frame clones, though not all of them. The table lists 36,000 or so clones, around nine tenths of them singletons. This CDR3 is built from 16 residues. V gave up 1 base and J gave up 1 base; unmatched junction bases: 6. Germline V gene lookup returns CDR1 SGHAT and CDR2 FQDESV (reference sequence). This chain links TRBV11-1 with TRBJ2-7; 8 bases line up with TRBD2. The sample here was CD8+ T cells from peripheral blood mononuclear cells, taken in the third trimester of pregnancy. This receptor was obtained from a female donor with multiple sclerosis, enrolled in a pregnancy study. CDR3 sequence (DNA): TGTGCCAGCAGCTTAGAGGCTAGCGGGCGATCCTACGAGCAGTACTTC. Residues: CASSLEASGRSYEQYF.